This passage covers 11 T cell receptor beta chains from one sample sequenced in a study of metastatic and nonmetastatic thyroid tumors. MiXCR re-clonotyped the PCR reads for TCRdb. The data hold roughly 20,000 clones, with approximately 40% observed a single time. Thyroid surgery was preceded by no treatment in any patient. The sample was tumor tissue. Every receptor here comes from a female donor with papillary thyroid cancer or a benign thyroid nodule (not recorded which). Some clones in this sample may be carry-over from other donors' samples.

The J gene is TRBJ2-1, the V gene TRBV28; 9 nucleotides line up with TRBD1. CDR1 is MDHEN and CDR2 is SYDVKM in the germline V gene. V gave up 3 bases and J gave up 7 bases; unmatched junction bases: 13. The CDR3 is made up of 17 amino acids. In nucleotides, the CDR3 is TGTGCCAGCAGTTTTCCTCTTGGGACAGGGTCTGGGAATGAGCAGTTCTTC. Translation gives CASSFPLGTGSGNEQFF.

This chain joins TRBV7-2 and TRBJ2-7; D gene unclear. CDR1 and CDR2 (germline): SGHTA, FQGNSA. The CDR3 consists of 13 residues. V gave up 1 base and J gave up 0 bases, with 4 bases separating them. The chain's CDR3 is CASSLGVSYEQYF. The CDR3 nucleotides read TGTGCCAGCAGCTTAGGGGTCTCCTACGAGCAGTACTTC.

The chain carries TRBV7-8 and TRBJ2-5; D is ambiguous. The CDR3 runs to 13 residues. The germline V and J ends were trimmed by 2 bases and 3 bases, with 7 bases remaining between them. Looked up from germline, CDR1 is SGHVS and CDR2 is FQNEAQ. CDR3 nucleotides: TGTGCCAGCAGCTTAATCTTGGAAGAGACCCAGTACTTC. It codes for CASSLILEETQYF.

This clone appeared a few times. V is TRBV4-1 and J is TRBJ2-2; D is undetermined. V shed 3 bases and J shed 4 bases, with 9 bases lying between them. The CDR3 totals 14 residues. Germline V gives CDR1 MGHRA, CDR2 YSYEKL. DNA of the CDR3: TGCGCCAGCAGCCACCTTCAAGCCACCGGGGAGCTGTTTTTT. This codes for CASSHLQATGELFF.

The rearrangement joins TRBV7-9 to TRBJ1-2; 8 nucleotides match TRBD1. Germline loops: CDR1 SEHNR, CDR2 FQNEAQ (reference sequence). The CDR3 consists of 13 residues. Losses at the gene ends were 6 bases for V and 6 bases for J; bases not matched to a gene: 6. CDR3 sequence: CASRATGDNGYTF. The CDR3, as DNA: TGTGCCAGCAGGGCGACAGGGGATAATGGCTACACCTTC. Combining the CDR3 with reference TRBV7-9 and TRBJ1-2 gives the whole variable domain DTGVSQNPRHKITKRGQNVTFRCDPISEHNRLYWYRQTLGQGPEFLTYFQNEAQLEKSRLLSDRFSAERPKGSFSTLEIQRTEQGDSAMYLCASRATGDNGYTFGSGTRLTVV.

The rearrangement uses TRBV20-1 and TRBJ2-7; D may correspond to TRBD1 or TRBD2 (10 bases each). Germline values: CDR1 DFQATT, CDR2 SNEGSKA (reference sequence). The CDR3 is made up of 18 amino acids. Between the trimmed V and J ends, which lost 2 bases and 1 base, there was a span of 24 bases. DNA of the CDR3: TGCAGTGCTAGACGGACAGGGGGTACTAGCGGGACATCCTACGAGCAGTACTTC. Residues: CSARRTGGTSGTSYEQYF.

The table lists this clone with a few counts. J is TRBJ2-2 and V is TRBV12-3 or TRBV12-4, with D unresolved. V was pared by 5 bases and J by 0 bases, with 10 bases between. The CDR3 sequence is 15 residues long. The CDR3 region is CASSPRTANTGELFF. CDR3 DNA: TGTGCCAGCAGTCCCCGAACAGCGAACACCGGGGAGCTGTTTTTT.

The CDR3 DNA reads TGTGCCAGCAGTCCCAAGACTAGCGGGCGGTTCTTC. Encoded protein: CASSPKTSGRFF. The chain employs TRBV28 and TRBJ2-1; 10 nucleotides align to TRBD2. Per the germline V gene, CDR1 is MDHEN and CDR2 is SYDVKM. The CDR3 loop spans 12 amino acids. V gave up 5 bases and J gave up 15 bases; unmatched junction bases: 7.

This clone appeared a few times. The chain couples TRBV6-5 to TRBJ2-2, with 7 bases that match TRBD1. V shed 2 bases and J 7 bases; nucleotides not matched to a gene: 10. Germline V gene data show CDR1 as MNHEY and CDR2 as SVGAGI. The CDR3 covers 16 residues. For the CDR3, the DNA is TGTGCCAGCAGTTACGCGCCACAGGGGCGTAACGGGGAGCTGTTTTTT. This gives the protein CASSYAPQGRNGELFF.

This clone was observed a few times. The chain recombines TRBV19 with TRBJ2-1; TRBD2 agrees at 8 bases. Germline assignment: CDR1 LNHDA and CDR2 SQIVND (reference sequence). This CDR3 is built from 15 residues. V was pared by 8 bases and J by 0 bases, with 6 bases of the junction left unmatched. The CDR3 DNA follows: TGTGCCAGTGGGTTAGCGGGAAGCTCCTACAATGAGCAGTTCTTC. Its protein product is CASGLAGSSYNEQFF.

This chain connects TRBV4-1 to TRBJ2-7, with 8 bases fitting TRBD1. The CDR3 sequence is 14 residues long. After removal of 7 bases from V and 2 bases from J, the junction contained 7 bases not matched to a gene. CDR1 is MGHRA and CDR2 is YSYEKL in the germline V gene. The CDR3 here is CASIRQGRTYEQYF. CDR3 coding DNA: TGCGCCAGCATCCGACAGGGGCGTACCTACGAGCAGTACTTC.